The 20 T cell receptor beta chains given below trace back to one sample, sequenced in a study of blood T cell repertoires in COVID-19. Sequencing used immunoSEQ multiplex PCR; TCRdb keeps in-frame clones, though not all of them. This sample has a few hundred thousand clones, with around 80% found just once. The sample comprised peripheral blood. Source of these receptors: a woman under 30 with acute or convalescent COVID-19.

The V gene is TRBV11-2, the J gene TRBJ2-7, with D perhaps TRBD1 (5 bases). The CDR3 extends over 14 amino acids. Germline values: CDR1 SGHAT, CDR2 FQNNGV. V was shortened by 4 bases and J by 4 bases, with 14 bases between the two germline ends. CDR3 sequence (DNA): TGTGCCAGCAGCTCTTTAAGGGGCCCATACGAGCAGTACTTC. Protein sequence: CASSSLRGPYEQYF.

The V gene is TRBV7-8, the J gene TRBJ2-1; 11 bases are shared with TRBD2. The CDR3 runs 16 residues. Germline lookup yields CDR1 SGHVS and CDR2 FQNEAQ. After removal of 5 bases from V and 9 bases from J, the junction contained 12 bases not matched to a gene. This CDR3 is CASSVIIAGGPVEQFF. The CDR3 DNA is TGTGCCAGCAGCGTAATTATAGCGGGAGGGCCTGTTGAGCAGTTCTTC.

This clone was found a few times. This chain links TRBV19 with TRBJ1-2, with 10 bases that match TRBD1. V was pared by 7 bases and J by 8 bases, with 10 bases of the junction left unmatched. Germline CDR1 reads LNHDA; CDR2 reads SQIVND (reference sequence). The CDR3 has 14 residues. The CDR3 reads CASTKLDRGFGYTF. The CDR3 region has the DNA TGTGCCAGTACTAAATTGGACAGGGGGTTCGGCTACACCTTC.

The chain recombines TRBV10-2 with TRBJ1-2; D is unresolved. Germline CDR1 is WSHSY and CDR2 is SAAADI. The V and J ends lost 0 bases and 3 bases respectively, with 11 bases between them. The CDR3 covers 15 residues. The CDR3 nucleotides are TGCGCCAGCAGTGAGTCGCCAGGTACCCACTATGGCTACACCTTC. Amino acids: CASSESPGTHYGYTF.

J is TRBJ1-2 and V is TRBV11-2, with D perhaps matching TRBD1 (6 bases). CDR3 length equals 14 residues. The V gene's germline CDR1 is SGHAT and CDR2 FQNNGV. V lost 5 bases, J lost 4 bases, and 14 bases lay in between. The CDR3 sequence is CASSPSDSFYGYTF. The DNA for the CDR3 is TGTGCCAGCAGCCCCTCGGACAGCTTCTATGGCTACACCTTC.

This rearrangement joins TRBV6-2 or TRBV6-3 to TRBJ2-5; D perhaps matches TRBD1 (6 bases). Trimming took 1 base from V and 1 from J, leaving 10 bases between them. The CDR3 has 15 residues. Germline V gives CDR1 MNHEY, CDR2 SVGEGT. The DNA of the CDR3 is TGTGCCAGCAGTTACTGGGCAGGGGCCCAAGAGACCCAGTACTTC. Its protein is CASSYWAGAQETQYF.

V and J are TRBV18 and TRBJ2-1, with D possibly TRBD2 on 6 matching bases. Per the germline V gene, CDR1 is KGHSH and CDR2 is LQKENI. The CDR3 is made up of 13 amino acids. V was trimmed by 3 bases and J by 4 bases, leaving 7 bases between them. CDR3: CASSPGGYNEQFF. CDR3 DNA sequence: TGTGCCAGCTCACCCGGGGGATACAATGAGCAGTTCTTC.

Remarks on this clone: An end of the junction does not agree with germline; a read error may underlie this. The chain's CDR3 is CASSTGMGTQYF. Written as DNA, the CDR3 is TGTGCTAGCAGCACAGGGATGGGGACCCAGTACTTC. This sequence joins TRBV7-7 and TRBJ2-5; D is possibly TRBD1 (6 bases). This CDR3 is 12 amino acids long. Germline V gene lookup returns CDR1 SSHAT and CDR2 FNYEAQ (reference sequence).

CDR3 protein: CASGLVPGARQPQHF. The CDR3 DNA reads TGTGCTAGTGGTTTGGTACCTGGGGCTCGCCAGCCCCAGCATTTT. The genes are TRBV12-5 and TRBJ1-5, with TRBD1 as a possible D gene (5 bases). Germline lookup yields CDR1 LGHNT and CDR2 FRNRAP. The CDR3 has 15 residues. V lost 0 bases and J lost 7, with 13 bases in between.

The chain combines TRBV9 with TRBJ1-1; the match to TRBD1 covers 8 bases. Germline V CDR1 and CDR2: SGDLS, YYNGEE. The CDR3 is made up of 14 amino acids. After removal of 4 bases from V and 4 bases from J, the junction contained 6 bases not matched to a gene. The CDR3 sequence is CASSPRQGSTEAFF. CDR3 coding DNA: TGTGCCAGCAGCCCCCGACAGGGGAGCACTGAAGCTTTCTTT.

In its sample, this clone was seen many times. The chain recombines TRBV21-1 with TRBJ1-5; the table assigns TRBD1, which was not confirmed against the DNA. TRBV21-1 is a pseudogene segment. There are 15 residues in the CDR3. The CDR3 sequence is CASSTPRDSHQPQHF. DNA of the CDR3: TGTGCCAGCAGCACTCCCCGGGACAGCCATCAGCCCCAGCATTTT.

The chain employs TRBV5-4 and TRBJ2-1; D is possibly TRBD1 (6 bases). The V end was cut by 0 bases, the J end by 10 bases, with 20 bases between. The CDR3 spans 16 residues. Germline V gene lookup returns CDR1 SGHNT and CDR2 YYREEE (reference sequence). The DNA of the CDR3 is TGTGCCAGCAGCTTGGCCGGGACATTCGACAAGGACGAGCAGTTCTTC. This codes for CASSLAGTFDKDEQFF.

Here the CDR3 reads CASSETGGFTEAFF. The DNA of the CDR3 is TGTGCCAGCAGCGAGACAGGGGGCTTCACTGAAGCTTTCTTT. J is TRBJ1-1 and V is TRBV7-2, with TRBD1 matching 10 bases. The CDR3 loop spans 14 amino acids. J lost 4 bases, V lost 5 bases, and 4 bases had no gene match. The germline CDR1 and CDR2 sequences are SGHTA and FQGNSA.

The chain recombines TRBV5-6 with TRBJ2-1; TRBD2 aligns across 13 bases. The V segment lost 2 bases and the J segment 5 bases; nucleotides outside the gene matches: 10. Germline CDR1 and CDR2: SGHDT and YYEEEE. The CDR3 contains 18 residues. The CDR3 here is CASSLPLAGGTRDNEQFF. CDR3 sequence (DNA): TGTGCCAGCAGCTTACCACTAGCGGGAGGGACGAGAGACAATGAGCAGTTCTTC.

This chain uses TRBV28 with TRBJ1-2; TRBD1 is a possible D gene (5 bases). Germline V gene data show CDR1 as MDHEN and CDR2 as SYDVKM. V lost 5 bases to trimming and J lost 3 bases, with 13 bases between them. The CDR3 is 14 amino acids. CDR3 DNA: TGTGCCAGCAGTATCAGGGAGGCCTACTATGGCTACACCTTC. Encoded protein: CASSIREAYYGYTF.

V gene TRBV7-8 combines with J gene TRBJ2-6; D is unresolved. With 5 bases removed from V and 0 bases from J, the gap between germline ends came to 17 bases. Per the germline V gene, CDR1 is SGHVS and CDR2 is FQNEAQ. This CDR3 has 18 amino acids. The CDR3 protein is CASSGLAQADSGANVLTF. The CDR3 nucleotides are TGTGCCAGCAGCGGGCTCGCGCAGGCTGACTCTGGGGCCAACGTCCTGACTTTC.

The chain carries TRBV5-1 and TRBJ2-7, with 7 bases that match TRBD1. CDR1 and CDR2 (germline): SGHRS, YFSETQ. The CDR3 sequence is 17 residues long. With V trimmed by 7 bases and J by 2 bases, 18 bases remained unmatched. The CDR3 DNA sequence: TGCGCCAGCGCCCTCACAGACCCCGGGACAGCGCCCTACGAGCAGTACTTC. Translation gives CASALTDPGTAPYEQYF.

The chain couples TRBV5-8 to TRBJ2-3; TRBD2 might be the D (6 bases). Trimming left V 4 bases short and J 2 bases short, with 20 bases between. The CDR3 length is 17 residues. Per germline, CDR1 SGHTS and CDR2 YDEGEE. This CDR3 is CASSRGDSLNPTDTQYF. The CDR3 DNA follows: TGTGCCAGCAGCCGAGGGGACTCCCTAAACCCCACAGATACGCAGTATTTT.

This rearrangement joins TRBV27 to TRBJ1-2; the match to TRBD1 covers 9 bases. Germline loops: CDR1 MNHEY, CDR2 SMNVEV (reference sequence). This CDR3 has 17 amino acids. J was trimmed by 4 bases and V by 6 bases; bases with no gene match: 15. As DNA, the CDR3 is TGTGCCAGCAGCGCACAGGGGGCTTTTATTCCCTTCTATGGCTACACCTTC. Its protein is CASSAQGAFIPFYGYTF.

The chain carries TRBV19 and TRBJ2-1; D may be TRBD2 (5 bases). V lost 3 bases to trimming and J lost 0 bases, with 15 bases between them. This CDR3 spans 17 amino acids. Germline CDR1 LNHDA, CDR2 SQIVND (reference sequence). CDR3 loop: CASSIQEADFSYNEQFF. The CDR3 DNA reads TGTGCCAGTAGTATCCAGGAGGCTGATTTCTCCTACAATGAGCAGTTCTTC.